Presented here are 26 T cell receptor beta chains from one specimen sequenced in a study of cytomegalovirus exposure and HLA in healthy donors. Vbeta (60) and Jbeta (13) primers were used in the PCR. The data were produced by immunoSEQ multiplex PCR, yet TCRdb's version contains in-frame clones alone and is incomplete. The repertoire consists of about 140,000 clones, with roughly four fifths occurring once and the leading ten covering roughly 3.2%. The material sequenced was PBMCs. The source of these receptors is a man younger than 35 in good health and CMV-seropositive.

This clone was found once. The V gene is TRBV4-1, the J gene TRBJ2-2; 7 nucleotides line up with TRBD1. V lost 2 bases to trimming and J lost 3 bases; unmatched junction nucleotides: 6. CDR1 and CDR2 (germline): MGHRA, YSYEKL. The CDR3 consists of 16 residues. The CDR3 is CASSQPQGSYTGELFF. The DNA for the CDR3 is TGCGCCAGCAGCCAACCACAGGGGTCTTACACCGGGGAGCTGTTTTTT.

This chain uses TRBV28 with TRBJ2-7; 10 bases match TRBD2. Germline trimming cut 3 bases from V and 4 bases from J; bases unmatched to any gene: 6. This CDR3 has 15 amino acids. The germline CDR1 and CDR2 sequences are MDHEN and SYDVKM. CDR3 in DNA: TGTGCCAGCAGTTTGGCTAGCGGGAGAATGTACGAGCAGTACTTC. Translating it yields CASSLASGRMYEQYF.

The gene calls are TRBV27 and TRBJ2-3; 9 bases fit TRBD2. Germline V gene lookup returns CDR1 MNHEY and CDR2 SMNVEV (reference sequence). This CDR3 region has 16 residues. Trimming took 2 bases from V and 1 from J; bases not matched to a gene: 4. CDR3 residues: CASSLEWTSGTDTQYF. The CDR3 coding sequence is TGTGCCAGCAGTTTAGAATGGACTAGCGGCACAGATACGCAGTATTTT.

This clone has only one observation. The chain couples TRBV6-1 to TRBJ2-1; TRBD2 aligns across 11 bases. CDR1 and CDR2 (germline): MNHNS, SASEGT. The CDR3 length is 15 residues. The J segment lost 7 bases and the V segment lost 6 bases, leaving 8 bases of the junction unmatched. The CDR3 region has the DNA TGTGCCAGCAGGGGACTAGCGGCCGGGGGTAATGAGCAGTTCTTC. Protein: CASRGLAAGGNEQFF.

The chain combines TRBV6-1 with TRBJ1-1; 7 nucleotides agree with TRBD1. Germline V gives CDR1 MNHNS, CDR2 SASEGT. CDR3 length: 14 residues. With V trimmed by 3 bases and J by 0 bases, 1 base remained unmatched. In DNA, the CDR3 is TGTGCCAGCAGTGACAGGGGGGTGAACACTGAAGCTTTCTTT. This translates into CASSDRGVNTEAFF.

This clone was seen a single time. The chain joins TRBV7-8 to TRBJ2-2; 9 bases match TRBD2. Looked up from germline, CDR1 is SGHVS and CDR2 is FQNEAQ. The CDR3 totals 15 residues. V was pared by 8 bases and J by 6 bases, with 10 bases of the junction left unmatched. The CDR3 sequence: CASFSPSGTPGELFF. The DNA of the CDR3 is TGTGCCAGCTTCTCCCCTAGCGGGACTCCCGGGGAGCTGTTTTTT.

The rearrangement uses TRBV28 and TRBJ2-7; D perhaps matches TRBD1 (5 bases). There are 15 residues in the CDR3. From germline, CDR1 is MDHEN and CDR2 SYDVKM. Trimming left V 3 bases short and J 5 bases short, with 17 bases between. CDR3 region: CASSFGGRAEDEQYF. Written as DNA, the CDR3 is TGTGCCAGCAGTTTTGGTGGCAGGGCCGAGGACGAGCAGTACTTC.

The chain is built from TRBV5-1 and TRBJ2-7, with 10 bases aligning to TRBD1. This CDR3 spans 17 amino acids. The germline gives CDR1 SGHRS, CDR2 YFSETQ. The V and J ends lost 4 bases and 4 bases, in that order; junction bases with no gene match: 14. CDR3 DNA: TGCGCCAGCAGCGTTCACCCTCCGGGACAGGGGATTTACGAGCAGTACTTC. As protein: CASSVHPPGQGIYEQYF.

The rearrangement uses TRBV7-6 and TRBJ1-5, with D tentatively TRBD1 (6 bases). The CDR3 runs to 14 residues. Germline V lookup: CDR1 SGHVS, CDR2 FNYEAQ. V dropped 2 bases and J dropped 7 bases, with 12 bases sitting between them. The CDR3 DNA reads TGTGCCAGCAGCTTATCGGCACAGGGACAGCCCCAGCATTTT. Translating it yields CASSLSAQGQPQHF.

This chain joins TRBV2 and TRBJ1-5; 11 bases align to TRBD1. The CDR3 runs to 17 residues. V gave up 8 bases and J gave up 6 bases; unmatched junction bases: 15. CDR1 SNHLY and CDR2 FYNNEI come from the germline V gene. The CDR3 region has the DNA TGTGCCAGCTACTCGGAGTGGGACAGGGGGGGTGGTCAGCCCCAGCATTTT. This codes for CASYSEWDRGGGQPQHF.

This chain links TRBV19 with TRBJ1-1, with a possible D match to TRBD1 (5 bases). This CDR3 is 11 amino acids long. Trimming pared 10 bases from V and 1 base from J, leaving 7 bases between. The germline V gene has CDR1 LNHDA and CDR2 SQIVND (reference sequence). This chain's CDR3 is CAIRGNTEAFF. The CDR3 nucleotides read TGTGCCATAAGGGGGAACACTGAAGCTTTCTTT.

CDR3 amino acids: CASSSGDRATEAFF. The DNA for the CDR3 is TGCGCCAGCAGCTCGGGGGACAGGGCGACTGAAGCTTTCTTT. The J gene is TRBJ1-1, the V gene TRBV5-1; TRBD1 matches at 9 bases. V was pared by 3 bases and J by 5 bases, with 5 bases of the junction left unmatched. Per germline, CDR1 SGHRS and CDR2 YFSETQ. The CDR3 length is 14 residues.

The chain joins TRBV5-8 to TRBJ1-4, with a weak D call TRBD1 (6 bases). In germline, CDR1 is SGHTS, CDR2 YDEGEE. The CDR3 has 15 amino acids. V was pared by 1 base and J by 1 base, with 8 bases between. The CDR3 region is CASSLRGGTNEKLFF. The CDR3 DNA reads as TGTGCCAGCAGCTTGAGGGGGGGAACTAATGAAAAACTGTTTTTT.

This clone has only one observation. CDR3 sequence (DNA): TGTGCCATCAGTGAATCCGAGGGCACTGAAGCTTTCTTT. Protein product: CAISESEGTEAFF. The chain has TRBV10-3 and TRBJ1-1; no clear D. The germline V gene encodes CDR1 ENHRY and CDR2 SYGVKD. The CDR3 has 13 amino acids. V was shortened by 3 bases and J by 4 bases, with 9 bases between the two germline ends.

The chain uses TRBV27 and TRBJ2-7, with TRBD2 matching over 7 bases. The CDR3 runs to 13 residues. The J segment lost 7 bases and the V segment lost 5 bases, leaving 8 bases of the junction unmatched. Germline loops: CDR1 MNHEY, CDR2 SMNVEV (reference sequence). CDR3 protein: CASSAGTTGEQYF. As DNA, the CDR3 is TGTGCCAGCAGTGCCGGGACTACCGGGGAGCAGTACTTC.

The rearrangement uses TRBV7-9 and TRBJ2-2; possible D gene TRBD2, 7 bases. V lost 5 bases, J lost 5 bases, and 15 bases lay in between. Germline V gives CDR1 SEHNR, CDR2 FQNEAQ (reference sequence). This CDR3 contains 15 residues. The CDR3 DNA follows: TGTGCCAGCAGCGAGGGGGGGGGCCAGACCGGGGAGCTGTTTTTT. This gives the protein CASSEGGGQTGELFF.

The gene calls are TRBV19 and TRBJ2-7, with 10 bases fitting TRBD2. J lost 3 bases, V lost 7 bases, and 9 bases had no gene match. The germline V gene encodes CDR1 LNHDA and CDR2 SQIVND (reference sequence). This CDR3 contains 15 residues. Here the CDR3 DNA reads TGTGCCAGTAAGTCAGTAGCGGGAGGTTTCTACGAGCAGTACTTC. It yields the protein CASKSVAGGFYEQYF.

The rearrangement uses TRBV28 and TRBJ2-2; D not resolved. CDR3 size: 10 residues. Germline loops: CDR1 MDHEN, CDR2 SYDVKM. V was trimmed by 6 bases and J by 7 bases, leaving 3 bases between them. CDR3 sequence (DNA): TGTGCCAGCAGCCGCGGGGAGCTGTTTTTT. This encodes CASSRGELFF.

V gene TRBV7-2 combines with J gene TRBJ2-5; 13 bases line up with TRBD2. The length of the CDR3 is 18 residues. V shed 4 bases, J shed 1 base, and the junction held 9 bases outside the gene matches. The V gene's germline CDR1 is SGHTA and CDR2 FQGNSA. CDR3 in amino acids: CASSSRGGLAGVQETQYF. CDR3 bases: TGTGCCAGCAGCTCGCGAGGTGGACTAGCGGGAGTCCAAGAGACCCAGTACTTC.

The chain uses TRBV5-1 and TRBJ2-2; D is perhaps TRBD2 (7 bases). The V end was cut by 1 base, the J end by 0 bases, with 13 bases between. CDR1 is SGHRS and CDR2 is YFSETQ in the germline V gene. This CDR3 has 17 amino acids. Written as DNA, the CDR3 is TGCGCCAGCAGCTTGATGGGGGGGGACACGAACACCGGGGAGCTGTTTTTT. It is translated as CASSLMGGDTNTGELFF.

V and J are TRBV19 and TRBJ2-5; D perhaps matches TRBD1 (6 bases). The CDR3 runs 13 residues. V shed 3 bases and J shed 4 bases, with 9 bases lying between them. Germline V gene lookup returns CDR1 LNHDA and CDR2 SQIVND (reference sequence). The CDR3 DNA sequence: TGTGCCAGTAGTATTATCAGGGGAGAGACCCAGTACTTC. Translating gives CASSIIRGETQYF.

The DNA for the CDR3 is TGTGCCAGCAGCCCGACTAGCGGGAAAGGCGGGGAGCTGTTTTTT. As protein: CASSPTSGKGGELFF. The V call is TRBV14, the J call TRBJ2-2; 11 nucleotides line up with TRBD2. CDR1 SGHDN and CDR2 FVKESK come from the germline V gene. The V and J ends lost 4 bases and 7 bases, in that order; junction bases with no gene match: 5. The CDR3 is made up of 15 amino acids.

The rearrangement links TRBV5-1 to TRBJ2-1; maybe TRBD2 (5 bases). The germline CDR1 and CDR2 sequences are SGHRS and YFSETQ. V was clipped by 3 bases and J by 0 bases, with 7 bases between them. The CDR3 is made up of 14 amino acids. The CDR3 sequence is CASSSGGSYNEQFF. CDR3 DNA: TGCGCCAGCAGCTCCGGAGGCTCCTACAATGAGCAGTTCTTC.

V is TRBV5-1 and J is TRBJ2-1; 8 bases line up with TRBD2. Germline trimming cut 1 base from V and 2 bases from J; bases unmatched to any gene: 2. The CDR3 is 15 residues long. CDR1 and CDR2 from the germline V gene are SGHRS and YFSETQ. As DNA, the CDR3 is TGCGCCAGCAGCTTGACTAGCGGCCCCTACAATGAGCAGTTCTTC. It specifies CASSLTSGPYNEQFF.

V and J are TRBV13 and TRBJ1-1; TRBD1 aligns across 7 bases. Per the germline V gene, CDR1 is PRHDT and CDR2 is FYEKMQ (reference sequence). This CDR3 is built from 13 residues. V lost 4 bases and J lost 4; bases outside the gene matches: 3. The chain's CDR3 is CASSYRGSTEAFF. DNA for the CDR3: TGTGCCAGCAGCTACAGGGGCAGCACTGAAGCTTTCTTT.

The chain links TRBV28 to TRBJ1-2; 11 positions agree with TRBD1. CDR1 MDHEN and CDR2 SYDVKM come from the germline V gene. This CDR3 region has 17 residues. The V gene end was trimmed by 7 bases and the J gene end by 0 bases; junction bases not matched to a gene: 10. CDR3 sequence (DNA): TGTGCCAGCATCAACGGTGGGACAGGGGGTACTAACTATGGCTACACCTTC. This encodes CASINGGTGGTNYGYTF.